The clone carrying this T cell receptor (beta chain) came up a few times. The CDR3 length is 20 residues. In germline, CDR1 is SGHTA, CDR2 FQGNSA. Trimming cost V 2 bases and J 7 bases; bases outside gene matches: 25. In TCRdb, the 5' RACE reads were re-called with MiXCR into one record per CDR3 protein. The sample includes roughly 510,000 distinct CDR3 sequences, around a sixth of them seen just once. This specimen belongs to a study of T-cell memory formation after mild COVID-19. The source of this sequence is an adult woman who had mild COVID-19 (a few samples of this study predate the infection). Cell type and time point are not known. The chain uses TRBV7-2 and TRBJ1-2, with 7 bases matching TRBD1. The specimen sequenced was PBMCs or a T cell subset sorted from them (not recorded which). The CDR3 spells CASSLNSYPRGQPTGLGYTF. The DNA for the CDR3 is TGTGCCAGCAGCTTAAACAGTTATCCAAGGGGACAGCCTACGGGGCTTGGCTACACCTTC. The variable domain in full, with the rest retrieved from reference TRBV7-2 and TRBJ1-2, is GAGVSQSPSNKVTEKGKDVELRCDPISGHTALYWYRQSLGQGLEFLIYFQGNSAPDKSGLPSDRFSAERTGGSVSTLTIQRTQQEDSAVYLCASSLNSYPRGQPTGLGYTFGSGTRLTVV.